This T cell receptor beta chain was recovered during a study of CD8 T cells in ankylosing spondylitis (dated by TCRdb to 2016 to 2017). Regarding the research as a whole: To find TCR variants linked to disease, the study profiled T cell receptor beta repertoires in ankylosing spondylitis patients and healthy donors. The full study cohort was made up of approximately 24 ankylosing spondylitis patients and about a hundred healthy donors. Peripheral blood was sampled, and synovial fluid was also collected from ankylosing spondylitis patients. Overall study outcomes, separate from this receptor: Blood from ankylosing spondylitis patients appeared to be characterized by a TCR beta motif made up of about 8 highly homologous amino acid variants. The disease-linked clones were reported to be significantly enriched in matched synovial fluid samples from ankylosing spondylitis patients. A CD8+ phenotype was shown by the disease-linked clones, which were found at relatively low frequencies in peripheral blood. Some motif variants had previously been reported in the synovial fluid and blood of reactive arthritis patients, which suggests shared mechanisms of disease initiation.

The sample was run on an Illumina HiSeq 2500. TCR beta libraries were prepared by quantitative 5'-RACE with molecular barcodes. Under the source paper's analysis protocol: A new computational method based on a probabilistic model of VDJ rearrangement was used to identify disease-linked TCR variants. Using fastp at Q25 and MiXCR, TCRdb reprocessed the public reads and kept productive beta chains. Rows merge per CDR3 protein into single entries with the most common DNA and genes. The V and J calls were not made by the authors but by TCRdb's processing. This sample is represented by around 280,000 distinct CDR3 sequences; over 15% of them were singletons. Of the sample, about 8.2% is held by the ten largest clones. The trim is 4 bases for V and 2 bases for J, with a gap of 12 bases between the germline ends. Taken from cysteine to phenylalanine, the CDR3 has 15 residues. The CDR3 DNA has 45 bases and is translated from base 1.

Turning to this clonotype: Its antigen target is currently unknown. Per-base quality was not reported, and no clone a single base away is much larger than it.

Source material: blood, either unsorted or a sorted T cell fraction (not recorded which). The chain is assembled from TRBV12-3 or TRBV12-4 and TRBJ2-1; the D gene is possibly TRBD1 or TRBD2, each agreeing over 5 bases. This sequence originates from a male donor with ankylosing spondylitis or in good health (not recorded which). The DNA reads TGTGCCAGCAGTTCGGGACCGAAAACCTACAATGAGCAGTTCTTC. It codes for CASSSGPKTYNEQFF.